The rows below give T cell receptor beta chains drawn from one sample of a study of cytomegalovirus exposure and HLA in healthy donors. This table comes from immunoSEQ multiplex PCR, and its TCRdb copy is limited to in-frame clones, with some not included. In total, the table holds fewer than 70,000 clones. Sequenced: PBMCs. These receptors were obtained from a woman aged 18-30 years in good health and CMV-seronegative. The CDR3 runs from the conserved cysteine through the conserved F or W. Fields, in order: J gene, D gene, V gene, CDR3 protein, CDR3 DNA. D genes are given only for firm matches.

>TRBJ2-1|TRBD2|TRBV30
CACRNPPGGGPNEQFF
TGTGCCTGCCGAAACCCCCCGGGAGGTGGTCCCAATGAGCAGTTCTTC
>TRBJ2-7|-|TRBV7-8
CASSPTRASGEQYF
TGTGCCAGCAGCCCTACTAGGGCGAGTGGCGAGCAGTACTTC
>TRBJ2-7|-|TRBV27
CASSGTKGEWGYEQYF
TGTGCCAGCAGTGGAACGAAAGGGGAATGGGGTTACGAGCAGTACTTC
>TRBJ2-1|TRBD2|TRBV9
CASSPTGRGPYNEQFF
TGTGCCAGCAGCCCAACGGGGAGGGGACCCTACAATGAGCAGTTCTTC
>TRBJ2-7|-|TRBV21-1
CASSKVKGREGSYEQYF
TGTGCCAGCAGCAAAGTTAAAGGCAGGGAGGGATCCTACGAGCAGTACTTC
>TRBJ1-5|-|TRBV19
CASSMRGGDRGNQPQHF
TGTGCCAGTAGTATGCGGGGGGGGGATAGGGGCAATCAGCCCCAGCATTTT
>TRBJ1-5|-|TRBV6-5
CASKQGTNQPQHF
TGTGCCAGCAAACAGGGAACTAATCAGCCCCAGCATTTT
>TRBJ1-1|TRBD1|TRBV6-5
CASSSSGTGTEAFF
TGTGCCAGCAGTTCGTCCGGGACAGGGACTGAAGCTTTCTTT
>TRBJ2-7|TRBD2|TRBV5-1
CASSITSAVPGEQYF
TGCGCCAGCAGCATCACTAGCGCAGTCCCGGGCGAGCAGTACTTC
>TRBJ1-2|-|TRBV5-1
CASSPGDWANYGYTF
TGCGCCAGCAGCCCGGGGGATTGGGCGAACTATGGCTACACCTTC
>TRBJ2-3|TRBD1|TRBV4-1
CASSQDRDRGLADTQYF
TGCGCCAGCAGCCAAGACCGGGACAGGGGGCTTGCAGATACGCAGTATTTT
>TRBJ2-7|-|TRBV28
CASSSSYEQYF
TGTGCCAGCAGTTCATCCTACGAGCAGTACTTC
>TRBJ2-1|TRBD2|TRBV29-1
CSVEGTSGRDSNEQFF
TGCAGCGTGGAGGGGACTAGCGGGAGGGACAGCAATGAGCAGTTCTTC
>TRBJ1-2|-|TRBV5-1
CASSTGGEYGYTF
TGCGCCAGCAGCACGGGGGGGGAATATGGCTACACCTTC
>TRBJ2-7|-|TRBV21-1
CASSSYCPSVAYEQYF
TGTGCCAGCAGCTCCTATTGTCCCAGCGTAGCCTACGAGCAGTACTTC
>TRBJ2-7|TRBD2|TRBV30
CAWKELAGGLAYEQYF
TGTGCCTGGAAGGAACTAGCGGGAGGCCTCGCCTACGAGCAGTACTTC
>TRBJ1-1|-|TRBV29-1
CSVVSGSTEAFF
TGCAGCGTTGTGTCAGGGTCCACTGAAGCTTTCTTT
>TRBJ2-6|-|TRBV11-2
CASSPRGGVAGANVLTF
TGTGCCAGCAGCCCCAGAGGGGGAGTGGCTGGGGCCAACGTCCTGACTTTC
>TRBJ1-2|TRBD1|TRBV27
CASSPGTGEYGYTF
TGTGCCAGCAGTCCCGGGACAGGGGAATATGGCTACACCTTC
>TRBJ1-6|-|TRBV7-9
CASSRSGQNSPLHF
TGTGCCAGCAGCAGAAGCGGACAGAATTCACCCCTCCACTTT
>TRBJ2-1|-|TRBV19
CASSMRGFYNEQFF
TGTGCCAGTAGTATGCGGGGCTTCTACAATGAGCAGTTCTTC
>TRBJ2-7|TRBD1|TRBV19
CASRTGQVSNEQYF
TGTGCCAGTAGGACAGGACAGGTCTCTAACGAGCAGTACTTC
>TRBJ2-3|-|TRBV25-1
CASSETEDTQYF
TGTGCCAGCAGTGAAACAGAAGATACGCAGTATTTT
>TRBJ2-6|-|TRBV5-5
CASTFLSGANVLTF
TGTGCCAGCACCTTTTTATCTGGGGCCAACGTCCTGACTTTC
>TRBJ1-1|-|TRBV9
CASSVGDRTMNTEAFF
TGTGCCAGCAGCGTAGGTGACAGGACGATGAACACTGAAGCTTTCTTT
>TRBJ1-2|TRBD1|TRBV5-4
CASSSTPGQGMYGYTF
TGTGCCAGCAGCTCGACTCCGGGACAGGGAATGTATGGCTACACCTTC
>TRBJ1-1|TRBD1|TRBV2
CASIVDRGNEAFF
TGTGCCAGCATAGTAGACAGGGGCAATGAAGCTTTCTTT
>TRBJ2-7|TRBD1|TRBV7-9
CASSLGTGAYEQYF
TGTGCCAGCAGCTTAGGGACAGGGGCCTACGAGCAGTACTTC
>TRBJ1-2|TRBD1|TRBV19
CATRQGNYTF
TGTGCCACTCGACAGGGTAATTACACCTTC
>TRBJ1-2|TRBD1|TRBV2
CASSESRTGNYGYTF
TGTGCCAGCAGTGAATCAAGGACAGGGAACTATGGCTACACCTTC
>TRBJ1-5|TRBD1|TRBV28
CASSSLRGLSNQPQHF
TGTGCCAGCAGTTCCCTCAGGGGGTTGAGCAATCAGCCCCAGCATTTT